The 15 T cell receptor beta chains reported below all come from one sample, sequenced in a study of T cells in women clearing cervical HPV infection. Clones were read by immunoSEQ multiplex PCR, and TCRdb kept only the in-frame ones, dropping some. The sample is made up of tens of thousands of clones, and the top ten hold about 1% of it. Sequenced: blood buffy coat. Receptors originate from a woman between 18 and 70 years old with a cervical HPV16 infection that either progressed to CIN3+ or cleared (not recorded which).

Notes on this clone: The read gets to within 3 residues of the CDR3 end, and the germline J gene fills in the rest. V and J are TRBV10-2 and TRBJ2-7; a weak D match, TRBD2 (6 bases). This CDR3 is 13 amino acids long. Germline V lookup: CDR1 WSHSY, CDR2 SAAADI. V lost 8 bases, J lost 4 bases, and 15 bases lay in between. CDR3 bases read: TGCGCCAGCCGCCGGGACTCTTCTTACGAG. Amino acids: CASRRDSSYE. The entire CDR3 reads CASRRDSSYEQYF.

The CDR3 spells CASSSNSDRRYGYTF. The DNA read from the CDR3 is TGTGCCAGCAGCTCTAATTCGGACAGACGTTATGGC. V usage is TRBV11-1 and J usage is TRBJ1-2; tentatively, D is TRBD1 (6 bases). The read ends 3 residues before the CDR3 terminus; that terminus is restored from the germline J gene. The V gene lost 4 bases and the J gene lost 5 bases, with 17 bases spanning the gap. The CDR3 covers 15 residues. Germline CDR1 is SGHAT and CDR2 is FQDESV (reference sequence).

Note on this clone: The read halts 3 residues ahead of the CDR3 end, with the missing end drawn from the germline J gene. V and J are TRBV7-9 and TRBJ2-7; D tentatively fits TRBD1 or TRBD2 (5 bases each). CDR3 size: 13 residues. V was trimmed by 8 bases and J by 1 base, leaving 12 bases between them. The germline V gene has CDR1 SEHNR and CDR2 FQNEAQ (reference sequence). CDR3 bases read: TGTGCCAGCGAAGAGGGGAAATCCTACGAG. Protein: CASEEGKSYE. The full CDR3 protein reads CASEEGKSYEQYF.

With respect to this clone: The CDR3 goes on 3 residues after the read ends, and that part is filled in from the germline J gene. The V and J genes are TRBV5-1 and TRBJ2-1; 10 nucleotides line up with TRBD1. Germline loops: CDR1 SGHRS, CDR2 YFSETQ. V dropped 3 bases and J dropped 9; count of bases not matched to a gene: 9. The CDR3 is 15 residues long. CDR3 DNA (partial): TGCGCCAGCAGCTCGACCGGGACAGGGGTCTTTGAG. Amino acids: CASSSTGTGVFE. The full CDR3 protein reads CASSSTGTGVFEQFF.

With respect to this clone: The CDR3 end falls 3 residues outside the read, so it is completed with the germline J gene. The rearrangement links TRBV19 to TRBJ2-2, with 9 nucleotides matching TRBD1. The germline gives CDR1 LNHDA, CDR2 SQIVND (reference sequence). CDR3 size: 20 residues. CDR3 DNA, as far as it was read: TGTGCCAGTAGTATAAGGCCCCCGGGACAGGGTAACTCTGGGGCCAACGTG. It codes for CASSIRPPGQGNSGANV. The full-length CDR3 reads as CASSIRPPGQGNSGANVLFF.

For this clone: The CDR3 end falls 3 residues outside the read, so it is completed with the germline J gene. The chain carries TRBV7-2 and TRBJ1-1, with D possibly TRBD1 on 5 matching bases. The CDR3 totals 13 residues. Germline V gives CDR1 SGHTA, CDR2 FQGNSA. The CDR3 loop is CASSLVRGTEAFF. CDR3 DNA, as far as it was read: TGTGCCAGCAGCTTAGTTCGGGGGACCGAG.

Of note for this clone: Read data end 3 residues before the CDR3 end; the end is taken from the germline J gene. V gene TRBV18 combines with J gene TRBJ1-2, with 9 positions matching TRBD1. The CDR3 contains 14 residues. CDR1 is KGHSH and CDR2 is LQKENI in the germline V gene. CDR3 DNA, as far as it was read: TGTGCCAGCTCACCTGCGACAGGGGGAGATACC. It codes for CASSPATGGDT. The CDR3 in full is CASSPATGGDTYTF.

Comment on this clone: The read gets to within 3 residues of the CDR3 end, and the germline J gene fills in the rest. The J gene is TRBJ1-2, the V gene TRBV19, with D hard to call. Germline-derived CDR1 and CDR2 are LNHDA and SQIVND (reference sequence). The V and J ends lost 5 bases and 4 bases respectively, with 14 bases between them. The CDR3 has 14 residues. The CDR3 loop is CASSVLGSSYGYTF. The DNA read from the CDR3 is TGTGCCAGTAGTGTTCTCGGGTCTTCCTATGGC.

As regards this clone: The CDR3 end is not reached by the read, which stops 3 residues before it; the germline J gene fills it in. The V and J genes are TRBV13 and TRBJ2-5, with TRBD1 matching 8 bases. The ends lost 4 bases at V and 0 bases at J; junction bases unmatched: 10. There are 17 residues in the CDR3. CDR1 is PRHDT and CDR2 is FYEKMQ in the germline V gene (reference sequence). CDR3 protein: CASSSQRDRTNQETQYF. CDR3 bases read: TGTGCCAGCAGCTCCCAACGGGACAGGACGAACCAAGAGACC.

About this clone: The read ends 3 residues shy of where the CDR3 ends; the end is completed using the germline J gene. The chain has TRBV6-4 and TRBJ2-1; 11 bases map to TRBD2. The CDR3 is 15 amino acids. V lost 3 bases, J lost 9 bases, and 7 bases stayed unmatched. Germline CDR1 is MRHNA and CDR2 is SNTAGT. CDR3: CASSDDSGGASEQFF. The sequenced CDR3 bases are TGTGCCAGCAGTGATGATAGCGGGGGGGCCAGTGAG.

A remark on this clone: The read ends 3 residues before the CDR3 terminus; that terminus is restored from the germline J gene. The chain is built from TRBV15 and TRBJ1-3, with D possibly being TRBD1 (5 bases). CDR3 length: 15 amino acids. Trimming shortened V by 0 bases and J by 3 bases, and 9 bases separated the two germline ends. Germline assignment: CDR1 LNHNV and CDR2 YYDKDF (reference sequence). CDR3 DNA, as far as it was read: TGTGCCACCAGCAGAGATCGAGGGGTTGGAAACACC. Its protein product is CATSRDRGVGNT. The whole CDR3 is CATSRDRGVGNTIYF. Combining the CDR3 with reference TRBV15 and TRBJ1-3 gives the whole variable domain DAMVIQNPRYQVTQFGKPVTLSCSQTLNHNVMYWYQQKSSQAPKLLFHYYDKDFNNEADTPDNFQSRRPNTSFCFLDIRSPGLGDTAMYLCATSRDRGVGNTIYFGEGSWLTVV.

Regarding this clone: The CDR3 end is not reached by the read, which stops 3 residues before it; the germline J gene fills it in. The chain recombines TRBV4-1 with TRBJ2-3, with a weak D call TRBD1 (5 bases). This CDR3 is 15 amino acids long. The germline CDR1 and CDR2 sequences are MGHRA and YSYEKL. The CDR3 DNA, read in part, is TGCGCCAGCAGCCAAGATCGGCAGGGCCAAGAGACG. It encodes CASSQDRQGQET. The entire CDR3 is CASSQDRQGQETQYF.

A word on this clone: The read ends 3 residues early relative to the CDR3; the germline J gene fills the gap. The V call is TRBV14, the J call TRBJ1-2; D might be TRBD1 (5 bases). The CDR3 has 14 residues. Trimming pared 1 base from V and 2 bases from J, leaving 8 bases between. Looked up from germline, CDR1 is SGHDN and CDR2 is FVKESK. The part of the CDR3 DNA that was read is TGTGCCAGCAGCCAAGCAGGGCCCAACTATGGC. Translation gives CASSQAGPNYG. The full CDR3 protein reads CASSQAGPNYGYTF.

Concerning this clone itself: The CDR3 goes on 3 residues after the read ends, and that part is filled in from the germline J gene. This chain connects TRBV2 to TRBJ2-7; 9 bases are a match to TRBD1. The germline gives CDR1 SNHLY, CDR2 FYNNEI. V shed 8 bases and J 5 bases; nucleotides not matched to a gene: 7. The CDR3 is made up of 13 amino acids. The DNA read from the CDR3 is TGTGCCAGCCGAACGAGGACAGGGGACGAG. Amino acids: CASRTRTGDE. The entire CDR3 protein reads CASRTRTGDEQYF.

Remarks on this clone: The read terminates 3 residues before the CDR3 end, so the remaining end is supplied by the germline J gene. The chain recombines TRBV10-3 with TRBJ2-1, with unresolved D. The germline V gene encodes CDR1 ENHRY and CDR2 SYGVKD. The V end was cut by 0 bases, the J end by 5 bases, with 8 bases between. The CDR3 runs 14 residues. The CDR3 DNA, read in part, is TGTGCCATCAGTGAGTCCGGCGGTGACAATGAG. Translated, it gives CAISESGGDNE. The CDR3 as a whole reads CAISESGGDNEQFF.